This entry features one TCR beta chain sequence. Its antigen is unknown. Base qualities are not at hand, and no much larger clone is one base apart. The record originates from a study of PD-1 blockade in classical Hodgkin lymphoma (dated by TCRdb to 2019 to 2021). Regarding the research as a whole: Nivolumab dosing was 3 mg/kg intravenously every 2 weeks, continuing until either disease progression or unacceptable toxicity. A peripheral blood immune signature of response to PD-1 blockade in classical Hodgkin lymphoma was defined using TCR beta sequencing and CyTOF. Study-level results and caveats: Lower diversity was seen in patients whose nivolumab began less than 1 year after ASCT, and these patients were left out of later analyses so that immune reconstitution would not confound the results. By C4D1, a significant rise was seen in CD4+ TCR diversity but not in CD8+ TCR diversity (p=0.0027 vs p=0.16), and the rise was most apparent among complete responders (p=0.02). The study covered only a single clinical trial cohort, and the causes of the repertoire differences, possibly disease activity or prior therapy, were still not defined. Among trial patients, those achieving complete response had baseline diversity similar to that of newly diagnosed patients, while diversity was significantly lower in partial responders and progressors. Newly diagnosed patients were reported to have lower baseline TCR diversity than healthy donors, and relapsed/refractory patients were reported to have lower baseline TCR diversity still.

Genomic DNA was extracted with the Qiagen DNeasy kit from unsorted PBMCs and from negatively selected CD4+ and CD8+ fractions. Amplification of TCR beta CDR3 regions was done by immunoSEQ multiplex PCR with primers that anneal to V and J segments. A synthetic immune receptor repertoire was used to minimize amplification bias, and any remaining bias was removed computationally after sequencing. Regarding the original processing steps: Repertoire diversity was quantified as the Shannon entropy index using custom Python scripts. Unsorted, CD4+ and CD8+ repertoires were examined separately, except in combined analyses, for which CD4+ and CD8+ sequences were merged in silico. A clone was considered expanded if an increase in frequency of at least 2-fold after treatment relative to C1D1 was found, and a pseudocount of 0.5 was applied to clones undetected at baseline. Clones with 0 or 1 copy at C1D1 were defined as singleton clones, while clones with 2 or more copies were defined as non-singleton clones. Clones expanded in unsorted samples were annotated as CD4+, CD8+ or unknown by matching protein sequences in sorted samples from the same patient. Wilcoxon tests on paired samples were used to test diversity changes from C1D1 to C4D1. Entries here come from immuneACCESS through TCRdb and include only in-frame sequences with V and J called. Some clones fail to appear in such tables; in the studies checked, an unresolved V gene covers under half of the shortfall, and the cause of the remainder is unknown. The D gene and trimming were derived from the DNA, and the V and J assignments and clone size from that table. This sample holds tens of thousands of clones; more than 80% were observed only once. 15% of the sample lies in the top ten.

The V and J ends are trimmed by 6 bases and 4 bases, leaving 16 bases between them. The germline V gene gives CDR1 as SGHAT and CDR2 as FQNNGV. From cysteine to phenylalanine, the CDR3 is 15 amino acids long. Only CDR3 DNA is held: 45 bases, read in frame from base 1. The time point label of this sample denotes: cycle 1 day 1 (C1D1), immediately before nivolumab initiation. Every trial patient had relapsed following autologous stem cell transplantation, and prior brentuximab vedotin exposure was what differed among cohorts A, B and C. The trial cohort was composed of approximately 60 patients with relapsed/refractory classical Hodgkin lymphoma, for whom complete response, partial response or progressive disease was recorded as best overall response. Single-agent nivolumab was administered to trial patients in the multi-cohort phase II CheckMate 205 trial. Best overall response was determined by an independent review committee according to the 2007 International Working Group response criteria. PBMCs from the trial were collected at three points: immediately before nivolumab initiation (C1D1), and during therapy at cycle 2 day 1 and cycle 4 day 1. Peripheral blood was collected in 8 mL Vacutainer Cell Preparation Tubes, from which PBMCs were isolated by centrifugation and then cryopreserved.

The rearranged segments are TRBV11-2 and TRBJ1-3, with a weak D call of TRBD1 (5 bases match). This sequence was found in a human donor with classical Hodgkin lymphoma. The sequencing used peripheral blood mononuclear cells (PBMCs), collected at baseline. The CDR3 corresponds to CASRSGAGRGNTIYF. The sequenced DNA is TGTGCCAGCAGATCCGGAGCAGGGAGGGGAAACACCATATATTTT. Reference TRBV11-2 and TRBJ1-3 genes cover what lies past the CDR3, so the full variable domain is EAGVAQSPRYKIIEKRQSVAFWCNPISGHATLYWYQQILGQGPKLLIQFQNNGVVDDSQLPKDRFSAERLKGVDSTLKIQPAKLEDSAVYLCASRSGAGRGNTIYFGEGSWLTVV.